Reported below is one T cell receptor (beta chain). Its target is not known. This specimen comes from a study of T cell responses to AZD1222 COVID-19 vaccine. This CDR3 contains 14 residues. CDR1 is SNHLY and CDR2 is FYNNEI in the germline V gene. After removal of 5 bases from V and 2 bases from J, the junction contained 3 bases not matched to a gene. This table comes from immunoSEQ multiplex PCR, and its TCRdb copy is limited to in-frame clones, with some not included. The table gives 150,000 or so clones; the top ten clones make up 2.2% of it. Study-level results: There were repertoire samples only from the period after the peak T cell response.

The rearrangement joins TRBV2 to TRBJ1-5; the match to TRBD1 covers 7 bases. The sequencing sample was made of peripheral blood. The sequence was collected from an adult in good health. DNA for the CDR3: TGTGCCAGCAGTCGACAGGGCGGCAATCAGCCCCAGCATTTT. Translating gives CASSRQGGNQPQHF.